This TCR beta chain came from a study of blood T cell repertoires in COVID-19. In the study's own analysis: Nucleated cell number was recorded as an estimate derived from reference gene primer amplification. The method was immunoSEQ multiplex PCR; TCRdb's version includes in-frame clones alone and lacks a portion of them. V and J calls plus clone size are reproduced from that table; the DNA served to infer D and trimming. The profile covers 180,000 or so clones, with about 85% appearing a single time and approximately 1.2% taken by the ten largest. V lost 8 bases and J 1 base, leaving 5 bases between the germline ends. Germline CDR1 and CDR2: SNHLY and FYNNEI. The CDR3 contains 11 residues.

The clonotype comes from a man in his sixties who had recovered from COVID-19. The rearrangement links TRBV2 to TRBJ1-2; no clear D. Sequencing input: peripheral blood. The CDR3: CASGSNYGYTF. The CDR3 DNA follows: TGTGCCAGCGGGAGTAACTATGGCTACACCTTC. The entire variable domain, with the rest obtained from reference TRBV2 and TRBJ1-2, is as follows: EPEVTQTPSHQVTQMGQEVILRCVPISNHLYFYWYRQILGQKVEFLVSFYNNEISEKSEIFDDQFSVERPDGSNFTLKIRSTKLEDSAMYFCASGSNYGYTFGSGTRLTVV.